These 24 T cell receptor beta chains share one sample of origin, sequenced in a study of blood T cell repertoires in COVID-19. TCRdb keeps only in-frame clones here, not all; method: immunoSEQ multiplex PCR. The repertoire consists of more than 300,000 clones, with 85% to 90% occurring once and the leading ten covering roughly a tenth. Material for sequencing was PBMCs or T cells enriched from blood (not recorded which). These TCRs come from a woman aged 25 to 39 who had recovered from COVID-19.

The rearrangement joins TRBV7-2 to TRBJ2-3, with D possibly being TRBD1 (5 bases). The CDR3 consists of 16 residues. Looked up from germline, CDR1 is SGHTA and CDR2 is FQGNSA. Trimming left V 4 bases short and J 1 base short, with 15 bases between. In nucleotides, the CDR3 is TGTGCCAGCAGCTCAAAAGGGGTTATCGGCACAGATACGCAGTATTTT. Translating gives CASSSKGVIGTDTQYF.

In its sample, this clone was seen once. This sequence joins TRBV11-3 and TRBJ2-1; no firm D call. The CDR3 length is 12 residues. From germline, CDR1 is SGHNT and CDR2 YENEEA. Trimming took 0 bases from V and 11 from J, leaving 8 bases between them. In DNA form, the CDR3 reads TGTGCCAGCAGCTTAGATGAGCGTAAGCAGTTCTTC. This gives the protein CASSLDERKQFF.

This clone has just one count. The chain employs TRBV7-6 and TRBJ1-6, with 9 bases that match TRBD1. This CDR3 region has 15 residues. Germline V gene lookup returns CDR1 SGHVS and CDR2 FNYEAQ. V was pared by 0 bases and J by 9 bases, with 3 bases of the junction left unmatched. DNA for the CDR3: TGTGCCAGCAGCTTAGCGGGACAGGGTATTTCACCCCTCCACTTT. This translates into CASSLAGQGISPLHF.

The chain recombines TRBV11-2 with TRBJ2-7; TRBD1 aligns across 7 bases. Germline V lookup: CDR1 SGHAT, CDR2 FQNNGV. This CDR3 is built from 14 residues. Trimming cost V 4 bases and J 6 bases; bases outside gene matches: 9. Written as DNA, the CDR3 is TGTGCCAGCAGCTCTCCGACAGGGTTTACCGAGCAGTACTTC. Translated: CASSSPTGFTEQYF.

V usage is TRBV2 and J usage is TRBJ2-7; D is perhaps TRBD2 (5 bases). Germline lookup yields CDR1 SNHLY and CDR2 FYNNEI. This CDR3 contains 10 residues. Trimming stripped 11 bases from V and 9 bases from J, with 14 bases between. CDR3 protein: CASQEDWQYF. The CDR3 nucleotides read TGTGCCTCTCAGGAGGACTGGCAGTACTTC.

CDR3 nucleotide sequence: TGTGCCAGCAGTTTGCGAGGGACCTACAATGAGCAGTTCTTC. Translation: CASSLRGTYNEQFF. The chain couples TRBV28 to TRBJ2-1; D is possibly TRBD2 (5 bases). The CDR3 is made up of 14 amino acids. CDR1 is MDHEN, CDR2 SYDVKM, per germline. Trimming cost V 3 bases and J 2 bases, with 8 bases left between them.

This CDR3 is CASSLGLAGNNEQFF. The CDR3 bases are TGTGCCAGCAGTTTAGGACTAGCGGGAAACAATGAGCAGTTCTTC. V is TRBV27 and J is TRBJ2-1; TRBD2 agrees at 12 bases. Germline V lookup: CDR1 MNHEY, CDR2 SMNVEV (reference sequence). This CDR3 has 15 amino acids. With V trimmed by 2 bases and J by 5 bases, 1 base remained unmatched.

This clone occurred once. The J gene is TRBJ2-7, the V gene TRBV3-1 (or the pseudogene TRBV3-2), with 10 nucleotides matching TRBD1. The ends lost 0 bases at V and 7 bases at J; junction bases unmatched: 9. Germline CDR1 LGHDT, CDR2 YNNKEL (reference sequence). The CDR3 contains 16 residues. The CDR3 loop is CASSQDITDRGREQYF. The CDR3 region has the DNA TGTGCCAGCAGCCAAGATATTACAGACAGGGGGCGTGAGCAGTACTTC.

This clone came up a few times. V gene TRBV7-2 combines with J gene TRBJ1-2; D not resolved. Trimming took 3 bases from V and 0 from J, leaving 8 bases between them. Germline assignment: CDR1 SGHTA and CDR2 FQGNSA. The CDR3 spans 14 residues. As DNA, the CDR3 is TGTGCCAGCAGCTTTCCGCGCTCTAACTATGGCTACACCTTC. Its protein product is CASSFPRSNYGYTF.

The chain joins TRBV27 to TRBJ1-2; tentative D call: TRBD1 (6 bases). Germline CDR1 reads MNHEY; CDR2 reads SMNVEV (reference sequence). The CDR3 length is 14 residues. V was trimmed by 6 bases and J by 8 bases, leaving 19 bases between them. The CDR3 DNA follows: TGTGCCAGCAGCAACCAACAGGGAATTGGCGGCTACACCTTC. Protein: CASSNQQGIGGYTF.

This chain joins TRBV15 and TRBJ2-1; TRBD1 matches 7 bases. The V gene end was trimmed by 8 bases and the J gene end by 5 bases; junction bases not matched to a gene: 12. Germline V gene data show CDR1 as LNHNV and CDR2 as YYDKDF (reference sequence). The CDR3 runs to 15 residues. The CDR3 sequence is CATAKTGTVNNEQFF. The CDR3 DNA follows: TGTGCCACCGCGAAGACCGGGACAGTGAACAATGAGCAGTTCTTC.

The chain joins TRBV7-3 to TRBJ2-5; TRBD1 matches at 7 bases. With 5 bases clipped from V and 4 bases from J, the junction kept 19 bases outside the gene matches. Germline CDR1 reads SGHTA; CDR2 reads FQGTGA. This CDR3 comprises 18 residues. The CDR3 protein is CASSPSHGTGVAAETQYF. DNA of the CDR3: TGTGCCAGCAGCCCTTCCCACGGAACAGGGGTGGCGGCAGAGACCCAGTACTTC.

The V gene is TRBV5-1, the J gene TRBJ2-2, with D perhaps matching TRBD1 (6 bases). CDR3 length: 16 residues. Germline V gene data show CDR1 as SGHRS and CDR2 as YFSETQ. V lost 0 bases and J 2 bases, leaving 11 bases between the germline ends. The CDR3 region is CASSLAGTPNTGELFF. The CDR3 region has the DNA TGCGCCAGCAGCTTGGCCGGGACACCTAACACCGGGGAGCTGTTTTTT.

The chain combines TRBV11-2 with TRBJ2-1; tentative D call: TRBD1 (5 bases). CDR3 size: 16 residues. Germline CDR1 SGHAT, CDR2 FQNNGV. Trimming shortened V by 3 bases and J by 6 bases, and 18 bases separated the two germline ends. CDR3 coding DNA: TGTGCCAGCAGCTTTAATATCCAGGGAACTGGCAATGAGCAGTTCTTC. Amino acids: CASSFNIQGTGNEQFF. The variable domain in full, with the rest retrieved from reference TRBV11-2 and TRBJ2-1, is EAGVAQSPRYKIIEKRQSVAFWCNPISGHATLYWYQQILGQGPKLLIQFQNNGVVDDSQLPKDRFSAERLKGVDSTLKIQPAKLEDSAVYLCASSFNIQGTGNEQFFGPGTRLTVL.

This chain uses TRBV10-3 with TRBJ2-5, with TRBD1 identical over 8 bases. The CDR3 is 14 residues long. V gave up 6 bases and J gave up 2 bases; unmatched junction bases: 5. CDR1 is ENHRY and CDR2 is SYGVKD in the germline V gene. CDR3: CAISRGQGQETQYF. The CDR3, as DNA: TGTGCCATCAGCCGAGGACAGGGACAAGAGACCCAGTACTTC.

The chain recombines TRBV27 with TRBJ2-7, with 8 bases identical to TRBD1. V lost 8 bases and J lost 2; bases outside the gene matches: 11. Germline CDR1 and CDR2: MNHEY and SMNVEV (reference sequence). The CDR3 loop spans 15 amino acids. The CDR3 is CASSRPGQVPYEQYF. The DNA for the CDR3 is TGTGCCAGCTCGAGGCCGGGACAGGTCCCCTACGAGCAGTACTTC.

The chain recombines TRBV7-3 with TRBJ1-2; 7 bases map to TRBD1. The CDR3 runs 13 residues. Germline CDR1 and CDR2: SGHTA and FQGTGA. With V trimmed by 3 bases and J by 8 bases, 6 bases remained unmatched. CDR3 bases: TGTGCCAGCAGCTTTGGAGACAGGGTCGGCTACACCTTC. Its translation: CASSFGDRVGYTF.

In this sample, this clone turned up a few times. DNA for the CDR3: TGTGCCAGCAGCTTACTGGGGCTTCAAGCTTTCTTT. Protein sequence: CASSLLGLQAFF. The V gene is TRBV5-8, the J gene TRBJ1-1; a possible D gene is TRBD1 (5 bases). Germline CDR1 is SGHTS and CDR2 is YDEGEE. This CDR3 spans 12 amino acids. Trimming removed 2 bases from V and 9 bases from J, with 11 bases in between.

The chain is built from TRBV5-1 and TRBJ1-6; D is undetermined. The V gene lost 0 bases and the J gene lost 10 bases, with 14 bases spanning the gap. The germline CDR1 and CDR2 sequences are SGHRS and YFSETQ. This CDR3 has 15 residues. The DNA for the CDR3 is TGCGCCAGCAGCTTGGAGCTAGCAGGAGGATCACCCCTCCACTTT. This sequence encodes CASSLELAGGSPLHF.

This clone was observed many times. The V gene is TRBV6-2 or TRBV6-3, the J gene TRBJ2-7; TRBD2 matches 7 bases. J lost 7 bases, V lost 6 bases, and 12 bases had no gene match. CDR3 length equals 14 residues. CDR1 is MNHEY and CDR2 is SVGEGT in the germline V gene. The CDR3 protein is CASSPMGGSSEQYF. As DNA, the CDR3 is TGTGCCAGCAGCCCCATGGGGGGGTCTTCTGAGCAGTACTTC.

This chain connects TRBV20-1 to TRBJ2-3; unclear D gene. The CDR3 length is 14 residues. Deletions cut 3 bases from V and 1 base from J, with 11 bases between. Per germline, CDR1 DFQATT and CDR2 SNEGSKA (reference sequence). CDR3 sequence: CSASLRSGTDTQYF. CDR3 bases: TGCAGTGCTAGTTTGAGGTCCGGCACAGATACGCAGTATTTT.

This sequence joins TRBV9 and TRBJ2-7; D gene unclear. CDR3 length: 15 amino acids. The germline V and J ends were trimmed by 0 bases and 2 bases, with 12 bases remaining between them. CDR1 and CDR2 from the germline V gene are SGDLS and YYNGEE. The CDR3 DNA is TGTGCCAGCAGCGTAGAGGCGGTAACCCCCTACGAGCAGTACTTC. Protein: CASSVEAVTPYEQYF.

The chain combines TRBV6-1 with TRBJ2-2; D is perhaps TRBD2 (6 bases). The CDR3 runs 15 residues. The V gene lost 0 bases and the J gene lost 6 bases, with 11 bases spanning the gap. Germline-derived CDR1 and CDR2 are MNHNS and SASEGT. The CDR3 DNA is TGTGCCAGCAGTGAAGCGCGGGGAAGGGCCGGGGAGCTGTTTTTT. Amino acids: CASSEARGRAGELFF.

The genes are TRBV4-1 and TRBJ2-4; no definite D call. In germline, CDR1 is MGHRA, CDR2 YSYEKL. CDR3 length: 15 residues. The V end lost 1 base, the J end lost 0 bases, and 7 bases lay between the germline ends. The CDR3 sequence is CASSQVQIAKNIQYF. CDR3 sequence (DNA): TGCGCCAGCAGCCAAGTTCAGATAGCCAAAAACATTCAGTACTTC.